This T cell receptor (beta chain) was captured in a study of blood T cell repertoires in COVID-19. At the level of the study: Some COVID-19 samples were acute and others convalescent; all came from the United States, Italy and Spain.

Profiling relied on immunoSEQ multiplex PCR, and the TCRdb table lists in-frame clones only, not all of them. This sample has approximately 360,000 clones, with around 83% found just once. V shed 0 bases and J shed 6 bases, with 19 bases lying between them. From germline, CDR1 is SGHNT and CDR2 YENEEA. This CDR3 is built from 17 residues. The study drew participants aged roughly 18 to 95 years from some 24 US areas. The study assigned cohorts using participant-reported clinical history. Recovered Cohort 3 donors showed two negative PCRs, clearance, or symptom resolution. This clone has just one count. The rearrangement uses TRBV11-3 and TRBJ2-3; a weak D match, TRBD2 (6 bases). The receptor was isolated from a woman aged 45 to 65 who had recovered from COVID-19. The sequencing sample was made of PBMCs or T cells enriched from blood (not recorded which). This CDR3 is CASSLEGSKGLGDTQYF. Here the CDR3 DNA reads TGTGCCAGCAGCTTAGAGGGTAGCAAGGGACTCGGCGATACGCAGTATTTT.